A single sample gave rise to the 6 T cell receptor beta chains below, sequenced in a study of Graves' ophthalmopathy and Graves' hyperthyroidism. From RNA, the CDR3 regions of TCR beta chains were amplified and sequenced. Scientists carried out first-round RT-PCR using HTBI primers and then a second-round multiplex PCR. TCRdb re-analysed the multiplex PCR reads in MiXCR, keeping a single row per CDR3 protein. The repertoire includes 600,000 to 700,000 distinct CDR3 sequences, about two fifths of them detected once, and 3% to 4% sits in the top ten. The sequencing sample was made of peripheral blood. These receptors came from an adult man with Graves' ophthalmopathy.

The genes are TRBV15 and TRBJ1-2; 7 bases are shared with TRBD1. V lost 2 bases and J lost 10; bases outside the gene matches: 13. Germline V gene data show CDR1 as LNHNV and CDR2 as YYDKDF (reference sequence). The CDR3 loop spans 15 amino acids. DNA of the CDR3: TGTGCCACCAGCAGACGGCCGGGACAGTCCCACCCCTACACCTTC. Its translation: CATSRRPGQSHPYTF.

The gene calls are TRBV29-1 and TRBJ2-7; 7 nucleotides agree with TRBD2. The V gene's germline CDR1 is SQVTM and CDR2 ANQGSEA. V was clipped by 8 bases and J by 2 bases; unmatched bases: 6. This CDR3 has 12 residues. In nucleotides, the CDR3 is TGCAGCAGCTACGGGGGGACCTACGAGCAGTACTTC. Translation: CSSYGGTYEQYF.

Ten or more counts support this clonotype. The rearrangement uses TRBV7-2 and TRBJ1-5; D gene unclear. This CDR3 spans 14 amino acids. Germline V CDR1 and CDR2: SGHTA, FQGNSA. The V and J ends lost 2 bases and 2 bases respectively, with 7 bases between them. CDR3 in DNA: TGTGCCAGCAGCTTACTACGCGGCAATCAGCCCCAGCATTTT. This gives the protein CASSLLRGNQPQHF.

The chain employs TRBV7-3 and TRBJ2-7; weak D call: TRBD2 (5 bases). Gene TRBJ2-1 matches the end of the DNA better, so the J call may be wrong. Germline V gene lookup returns CDR1 SGHTA and CDR2 FQGTGA. The CDR3 covers 15 residues. Here the CDR3 DNA reads TGTGCCAGCAGCTTACGACGGGATCTGAACAATGAGCAGTTCTTC. Its translation is CASSLRRDLNNEQFF.

The chain joins TRBV9 to TRBJ2-7; 10 bases map to TRBD2. The V gene's germline CDR1 is SGDLS and CDR2 YYNGEE. CDR3 length equals 16 residues. Germline trimming cut 0 bases from V and 7 bases from J; bases unmatched to any gene: 10. This CDR3 is CASSVGSSGSMEEQYF. The CDR3 DNA is TGTGCCAGCAGCGTAGGGTCTAGCGGGAGTATGGAAGAGCAGTACTTC.

This clonotype was counted only a few times. The genes are TRBV29-1 and TRBJ2-7; a weak D match, TRBD2 (6 bases). Trimming cost V 8 bases and J 0 bases, with 8 bases left between them. Germline V gives CDR1 SQVTM, CDR2 ANQGSEA. The length of the CDR3 is 11 residues. CDR3 nucleotides: TGCAGCTTGGGGGGCTCCTACGAGCAGTACTTC. Its translation is CSLGGSYEQYF.